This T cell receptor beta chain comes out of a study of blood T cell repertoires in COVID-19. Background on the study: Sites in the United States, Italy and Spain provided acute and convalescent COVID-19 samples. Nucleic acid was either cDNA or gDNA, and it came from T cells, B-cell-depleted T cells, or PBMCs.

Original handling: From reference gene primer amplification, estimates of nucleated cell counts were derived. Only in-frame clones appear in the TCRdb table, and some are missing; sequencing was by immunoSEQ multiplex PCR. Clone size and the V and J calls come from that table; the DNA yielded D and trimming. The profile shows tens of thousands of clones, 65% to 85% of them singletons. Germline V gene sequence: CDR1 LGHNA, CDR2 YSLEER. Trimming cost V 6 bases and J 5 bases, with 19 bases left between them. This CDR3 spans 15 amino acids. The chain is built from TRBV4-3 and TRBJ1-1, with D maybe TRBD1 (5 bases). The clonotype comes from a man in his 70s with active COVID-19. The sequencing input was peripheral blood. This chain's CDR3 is CASSRDRAGGTEAFF. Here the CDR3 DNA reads TGCGCCAGCAGTCGAGATCGGGCCGGGGGGACTGAAGCTTTCTTT.